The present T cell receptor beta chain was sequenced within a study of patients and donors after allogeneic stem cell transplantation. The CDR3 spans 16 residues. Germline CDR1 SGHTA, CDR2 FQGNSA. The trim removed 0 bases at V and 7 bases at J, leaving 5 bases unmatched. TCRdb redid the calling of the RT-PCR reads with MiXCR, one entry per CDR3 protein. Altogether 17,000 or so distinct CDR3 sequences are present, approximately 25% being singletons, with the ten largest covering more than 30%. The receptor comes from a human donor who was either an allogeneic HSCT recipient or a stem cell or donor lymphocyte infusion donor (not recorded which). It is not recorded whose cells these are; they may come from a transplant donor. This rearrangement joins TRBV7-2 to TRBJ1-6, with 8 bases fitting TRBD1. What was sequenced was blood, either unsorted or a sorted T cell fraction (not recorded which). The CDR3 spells CASSLAGRGHNSPLHF. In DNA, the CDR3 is TGTGCCAGCAGCTTAGCGGGCAGGGGGCACAATTCACCCCTCCACTTT.